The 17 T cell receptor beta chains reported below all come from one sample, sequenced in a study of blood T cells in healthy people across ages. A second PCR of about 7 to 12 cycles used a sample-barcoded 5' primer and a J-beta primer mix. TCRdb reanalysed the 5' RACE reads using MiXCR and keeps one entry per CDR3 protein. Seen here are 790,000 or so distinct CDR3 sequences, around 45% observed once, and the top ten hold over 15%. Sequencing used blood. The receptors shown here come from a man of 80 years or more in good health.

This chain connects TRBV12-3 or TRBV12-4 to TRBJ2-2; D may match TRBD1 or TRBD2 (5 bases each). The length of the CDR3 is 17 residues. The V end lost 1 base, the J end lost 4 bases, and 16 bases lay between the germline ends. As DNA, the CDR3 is TGTGCCAGCAGTTTAGTGCGTGGGACCCTCGGCACCGGGGAGCTGTTTTTT. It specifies CASSLVRGTLGTGELFF.

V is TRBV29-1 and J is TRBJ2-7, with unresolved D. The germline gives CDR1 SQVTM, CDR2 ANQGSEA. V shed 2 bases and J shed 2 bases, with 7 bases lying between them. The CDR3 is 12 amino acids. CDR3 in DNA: TGCAGCGTTGAAAGTGGAGCCTACGAGCAGTACTTC. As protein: CSVESGAYEQYF.

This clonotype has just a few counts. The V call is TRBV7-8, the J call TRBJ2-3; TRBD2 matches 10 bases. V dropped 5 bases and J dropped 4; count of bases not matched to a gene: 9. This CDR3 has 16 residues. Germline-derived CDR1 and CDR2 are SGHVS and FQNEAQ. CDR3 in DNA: TGTGCCAGCAGCAGAAGCGGGAGGGCCGGACCAGATACGCAGTATTTT. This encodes CASSRSGRAGPDTQYF.

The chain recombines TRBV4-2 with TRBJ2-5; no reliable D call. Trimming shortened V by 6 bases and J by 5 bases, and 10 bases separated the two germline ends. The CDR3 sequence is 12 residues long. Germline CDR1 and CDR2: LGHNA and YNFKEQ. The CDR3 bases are TGTGCCAGCAGAGAGGTTGAGGAGACCCAGTACTTC. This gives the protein CASREVEETQYF.

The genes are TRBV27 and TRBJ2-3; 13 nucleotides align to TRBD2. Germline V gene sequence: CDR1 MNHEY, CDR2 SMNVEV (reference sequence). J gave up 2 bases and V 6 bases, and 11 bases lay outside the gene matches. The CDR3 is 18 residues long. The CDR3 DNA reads TGTGCCAGCAGCCAAGGACTAGCGGGAGCGGGGTTCACAGATACGCAGTATTTT. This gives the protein CASSQGLAGAGFTDTQYF.

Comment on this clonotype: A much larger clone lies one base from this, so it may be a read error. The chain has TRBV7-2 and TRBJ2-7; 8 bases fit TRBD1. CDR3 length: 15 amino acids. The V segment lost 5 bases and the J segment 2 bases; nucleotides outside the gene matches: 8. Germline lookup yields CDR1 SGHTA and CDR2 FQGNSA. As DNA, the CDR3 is TGTGCCAGCAGCAACAGGGACAGGCTCGCCTACGAGCAGTACTTC. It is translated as CASSNRDRLAYEQYF.

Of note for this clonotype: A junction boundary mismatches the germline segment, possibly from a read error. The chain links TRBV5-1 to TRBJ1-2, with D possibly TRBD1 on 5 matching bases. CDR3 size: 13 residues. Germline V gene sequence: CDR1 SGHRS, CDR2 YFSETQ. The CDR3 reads CASGLSGICGYTF. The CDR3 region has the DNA TGCGCCAGCGGCTTATCAGGGATCTGTGGCTACACCTTC.

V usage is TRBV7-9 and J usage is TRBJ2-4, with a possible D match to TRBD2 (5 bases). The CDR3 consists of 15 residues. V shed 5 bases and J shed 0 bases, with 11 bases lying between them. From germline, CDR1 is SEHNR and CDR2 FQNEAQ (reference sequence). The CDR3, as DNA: TGTGCCAGCAGCCTAGTGAGGGCAGCCAAAAACATTCAGTACTTC. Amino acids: CASSLVRAAKNIQYF.

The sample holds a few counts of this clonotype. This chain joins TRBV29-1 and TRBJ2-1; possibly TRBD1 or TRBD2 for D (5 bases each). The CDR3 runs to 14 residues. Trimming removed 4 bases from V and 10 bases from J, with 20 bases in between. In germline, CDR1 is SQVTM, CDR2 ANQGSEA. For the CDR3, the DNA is TGCAGCGTTGTCGGACACCGGGACCCCGGGGAGCAGTTCTTC. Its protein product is CSVVGHRDPGEQFF.

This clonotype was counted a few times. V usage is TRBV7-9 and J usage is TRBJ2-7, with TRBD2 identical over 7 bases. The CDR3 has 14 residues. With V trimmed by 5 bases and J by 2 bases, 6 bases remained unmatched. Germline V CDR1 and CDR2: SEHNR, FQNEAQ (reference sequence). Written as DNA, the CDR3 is TGTGCCAGCAGCCATACCAGCGGGACCTACGAGCAGTACTTC. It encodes CASSHTSGTYEQYF.

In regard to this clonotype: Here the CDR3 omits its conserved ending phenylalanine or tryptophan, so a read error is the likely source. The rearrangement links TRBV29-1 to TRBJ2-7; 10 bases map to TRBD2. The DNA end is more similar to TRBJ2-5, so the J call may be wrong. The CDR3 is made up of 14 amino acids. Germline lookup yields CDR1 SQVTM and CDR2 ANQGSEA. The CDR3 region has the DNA TGCAGCGTTGAACCTAGCGGGAGTACGGAGACCCAGTACTCC. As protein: CSVEPSGSTETQYS.

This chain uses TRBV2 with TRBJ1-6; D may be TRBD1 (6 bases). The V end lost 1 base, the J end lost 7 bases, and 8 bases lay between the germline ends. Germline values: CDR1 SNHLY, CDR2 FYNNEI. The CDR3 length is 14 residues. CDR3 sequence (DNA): TGTGCCAGCAGTGAAGTGCAGGGGAATTCACCCCTCCACTTT. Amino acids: CASSEVQGNSPLHF.

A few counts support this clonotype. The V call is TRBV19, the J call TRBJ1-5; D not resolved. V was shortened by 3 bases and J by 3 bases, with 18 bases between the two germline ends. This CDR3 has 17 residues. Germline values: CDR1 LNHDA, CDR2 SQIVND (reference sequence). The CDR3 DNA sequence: TGTGCCAGTAGTATCTTAGCGGGAGCTTACTTCAATCAGCCCCAGCATTTT. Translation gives CASSILAGAYFNQPQHF.

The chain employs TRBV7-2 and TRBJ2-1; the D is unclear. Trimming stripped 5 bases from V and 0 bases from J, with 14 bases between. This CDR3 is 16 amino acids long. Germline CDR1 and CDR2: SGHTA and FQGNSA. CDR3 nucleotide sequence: TGTGCCAGCAGCCCCGAGGCGTATCCCTCCTACAATGAGCAGTTCTTC. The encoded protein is CASSPEAYPSYNEQFF.

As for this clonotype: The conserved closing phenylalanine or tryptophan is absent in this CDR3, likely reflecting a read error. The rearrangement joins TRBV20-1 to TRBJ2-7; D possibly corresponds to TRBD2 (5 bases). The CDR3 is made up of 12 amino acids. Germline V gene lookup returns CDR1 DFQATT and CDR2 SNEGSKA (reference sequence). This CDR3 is CRARGSGYEQYL. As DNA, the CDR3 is TGCCGTGCTAGAGGCAGCGGTTACGAGCAGTACCTC.

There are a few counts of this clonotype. CDR3 in amino acids: CASSSNFGTSGSDEQYF. The CDR3 DNA sequence: TGTGCCAGCAGCTCTAACTTTGGGACTAGCGGGAGCGATGAGCAGTACTTC. This chain links TRBV3-1 with TRBJ2-7; 14 bases align to TRBD2. Germline lookup yields CDR1 LGHDT and CDR2 YNNKEL (reference sequence). The CDR3 sequence is 17 residues long. V dropped 5 bases and J dropped 7; count of bases not matched to a gene: 13.

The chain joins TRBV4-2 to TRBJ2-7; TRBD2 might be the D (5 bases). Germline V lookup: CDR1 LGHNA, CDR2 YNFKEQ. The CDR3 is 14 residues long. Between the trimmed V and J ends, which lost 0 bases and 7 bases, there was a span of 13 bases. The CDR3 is CASSQESSRNEQYF. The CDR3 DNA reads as TGTGCCAGCAGCCAAGAGTCTAGCCGGAATGAGCAGTACTTC.